Shown below are 31 T cell receptor beta chains from a single sample sequenced in a study of blood T cells in healthy people across ages. The second PCR ran about 7 to 12 cycles with a sample-barcoded 5' primer and J-beta primers. TCRdb re-analysed the 5' RACE reads in MiXCR, keeping a single row per CDR3 protein. The sample carries 700,000 to 1,000,000 distinct CDR3 sequences, around two fifths recorded once. The sequenced sample consisted of blood. Receptors were obtained from a man aged 60 to 75 in good health.

The J gene is TRBJ1-2, the V gene TRBV20-1; unclear D gene. The CDR3 extends over 12 amino acids. Germline V gene lookup returns CDR1 DFQATT and CDR2 SNEGSKA (reference sequence). Here the CDR3 DNA reads TGCAGAGCGACGGGGTCGACTTATGGCTACACCTTC. Protein sequence: CRATGSTYGYTF.

The rearrangement links TRBV29-1 to TRBJ2-2; 10 nucleotides agree with TRBD1. CDR3 length: 14 residues. In germline, CDR1 is SQVTM, CDR2 ANQGSEA. V lost 5 bases to trimming and J lost 7 bases; unmatched junction nucleotides: 7. The CDR3 protein is CSVSLTGGIGELFF. The CDR3 DNA reads TGCAGCGTTTCCTTGACAGGGGGCATCGGGGAGCTGTTTTTT.

This chain uses TRBV4-3 with TRBJ2-7; 10 bases align to TRBD1. CDR3 length: 15 amino acids. CDR1 is LGHNA, CDR2 YSLEER, per germline. The V and J ends lost 1 base and 7 bases, in that order; junction bases with no gene match: 7. Here the CDR3 reads CASSQGTGGHNEQYF. The CDR3 DNA is TGCGCCAGCAGCCAAGGGACAGGGGGGCACAATGAGCAGTACTTC.

The chain links TRBV6-2 or TRBV6-3 to TRBJ2-3; 10 bases are shared with TRBD1. There are 19 residues in the CDR3. V trimming: 2 bases; J trimming: 5 bases; junction bases outside the gene matches: 16. The germline gives CDR1 MNHEY, CDR2 SVGEGT. In nucleotides, the CDR3 is TGTGCCAGCAGTTACGGAGTCGTGGACAGGGGGTCGTTGGGAGATACGCAGTATTTT. Protein sequence: CASSYGVVDRGSLGDTQYF.

The chain combines TRBV3-1 with TRBJ2-1, with D possibly matching TRBD1 (5 bases). The CDR3 has 15 amino acids. V was clipped by 5 bases and J by 4 bases, with 15 bases between them. Germline-derived CDR1 and CDR2 are LGHDT and YNNKEL (reference sequence). CDR3 DNA sequence: TGTGCCAGCAGCACCCTTAGGACAACGTACAATGAGCAGTTCTTC. It encodes CASSTLRTTYNEQFF.

The rearrangement links TRBV7-2 to TRBJ1-5; no firm D call. The CDR3 has 13 residues. Germline V gene lookup returns CDR1 SGHTA and CDR2 FQGNSA. The ends were cut back, 4 bases at V and 3 bases at J, with 7 bases in the middle. The DNA for the CDR3 is TGTGCCAGCAGCTCCAGACCCAATCAGCCCCAGCATTTT. It yields the protein CASSSRPNQPQHF.

This clonotype was detected many times. The V gene is TRBV29-1, the J gene TRBJ2-1; the D is unclear. The CDR3 loop spans 11 amino acids. Germline CDR1 and CDR2: SQVTM and ANQGSEA. The V end lost 6 bases, the J end lost 10 bases, and 13 bases lay between the germline ends. CDR3 residues: CSVGDPGEQFF. The CDR3 DNA reads as TGCAGCGTAGGCGACCCTGGAGAGCAGTTCTTC.

This clonotype was seen ten or more times. This chain joins TRBV10-3 and TRBJ2-1; TRBD1 matches at 7 bases. CDR1 is ENHRY, CDR2 SYGVKD, per germline. J lost 7 bases, V lost 4 bases, and 7 bases had no gene match. The CDR3 length is 14 residues. Here the CDR3 reads CAISAPGQPNEQFF. The CDR3 DNA reads TGTGCCATCAGTGCCCCGGGACAGCCAAATGAGCAGTTCTTC.

This clonotype was seen more than once but under ten times. The chain combines TRBV4-3 with TRBJ2-7; TRBD1 agrees at 9 bases. The CDR3 runs to 14 residues. V was pared by 3 bases and J by 4 bases, with 4 bases of the junction left unmatched. CDR1 LGHNA and CDR2 YSLEER come from the germline V gene. The CDR3 sequence is CASSHYRGRYEQYF. The DNA for the CDR3 is TGCGCCAGCAGCCATTACAGGGGGCGATACGAGCAGTACTTC.

The chain joins TRBV27 to TRBJ2-7; TRBD2 aligns across 9 bases. CDR3 length equals 15 residues. V lost 6 bases to trimming and J lost 3 bases; unmatched junction nucleotides: 9. Germline V gene lookup returns CDR1 MNHEY and CDR2 SMNVEV (reference sequence). The CDR3 sequence: CASSRTGTSNYEQYF. The CDR3 DNA reads TGTGCCAGCAGCCGAACCGGGACTAGCAACTACGAGCAGTACTTC.

This clonotype appeared a few times. This chain joins TRBV12-3 or TRBV12-4 and TRBJ2-1, with 10 bases identical to TRBD1. J gave up 10 bases and V 6 bases, and 12 bases lay outside the gene matches. CDR3 length: 15 residues. CDR3 bases: TGTGCCAGCAGGTCAGGTAATGGGACAGGGGCCGAGCAGTTCTTC. Amino acid sequence: CASRSGNGTGAEQFF.

CDR3: CASTQGGPEAFF. The CDR3 coding sequence is TGTGCCAGCACTCAGGGGGGGCCTGAAGCTTTCTTT. The rearrangement links TRBV12-3 or TRBV12-4 to TRBJ1-1, with 7 bases matching TRBD1. The CDR3 spans 12 residues. Germline trimming cut 7 bases from V and 6 bases from J; bases unmatched to any gene: 5.

This clonotype was seen only a few times. J is TRBJ1-5 and V is TRBV5-5, with a tentative D call TRBD1 (6 bases). Trimming pared 2 bases from V and 7 bases from J, leaving 10 bases between. CDR1 SGHKS and CDR2 YYEKEE come from the germline V gene (reference sequence). This CDR3 spans 13 amino acids. The CDR3 is CASSFTGSQPQHF. The DNA of the CDR3 is TGTGCCAGCAGCTTTACAGGGTCGCAGCCCCAGCATTTT.

The J gene is TRBJ1-1, the V gene TRBV7-9; D perhaps matches TRBD1 (5 bases). The germline gives CDR1 SEHNR, CDR2 FQNEAQ (reference sequence). This CDR3 region has 13 residues. Trimming removed 5 bases at V and 3 bases at J, with 10 bases between. CDR3 loop: CASSPEGYTEAFF. The CDR3 region has the DNA TGTGCCAGCAGCCCTGAGGGGTACACTGAAGCTTTCTTT.

There are many counts of this clonotype. This chain uses TRBV6-2 or TRBV6-3 with TRBJ2-7, with D possibly being TRBD1 (5 bases). The CDR3 is 13 amino acids. Germline V CDR1 and CDR2: MNHEY, SVGEGT. The V and J ends lost 7 bases and 12 bases respectively, with 22 bases between them. CDR3 loop: CASIGPPQDARYF. The CDR3 DNA sequence: TGTGCCAGCATCGGCCCGCCACAGGACGCAAGGTACTTC.

V usage is TRBV5-1 and J usage is TRBJ2-1, with 8 bases fitting TRBD1. This CDR3 spans 15 amino acids. Germline CDR1 SGHRS, CDR2 YFSETQ. The ends lost 4 bases at V and 7 bases at J; junction bases unmatched: 10. The CDR3 DNA sequence: TGCGCCAGCAGCCATGACAGGGGAGGCCTTAATGAGCAGTTCTTC. Encoded protein: CASSHDRGGLNEQFF.

This chain links TRBV2 with TRBJ1-6, with D unresolved. The ends were cut back, 7 bases at V and 1 base at J, with 2 bases in the middle. Per the germline V gene, CDR1 is SNHLY and CDR2 is FYNNEI. The CDR3 has 12 amino acids. The CDR3 here is CASTSYNSPLHF. The DNA for the CDR3 is TGTGCCAGCACTTCCTATAATTCACCCCTCCACTTT.

This chain joins TRBV5-1 and TRBJ2-1; D unresolved. With 4 bases removed from V and 7 bases from J, the gap between germline ends came to 18 bases. The CDR3 has 15 amino acids. Germline loops: CDR1 SGHRS, CDR2 YFSETQ. The CDR3 here is CASSIRVLVGNEQFF. CDR3 DNA sequence: TGCGCCAGCAGCATCCGGGTCCTAGTGGGGAATGAGCAGTTCTTC.

The V gene is TRBV11-2, the J gene TRBJ2-3, with a tentative D call TRBD2 (5 bases). Trimming pared 3 bases from V and 4 bases from J, leaving 11 bases between. The CDR3 sequence is 14 residues long. Germline V gene data show CDR1 as SGHAT and CDR2 as FQNNGV. The CDR3 bases are TGTGCCAGCAGCTTCGTCGCGAGGGCAGATACGCAGTATTTT. Residues: CASSFVARADTQYF.

This chain links TRBV7-2 with TRBJ1-1; weak D call: TRBD1 (5 bases). Germline-derived CDR1 and CDR2 are SGHTA and FQGNSA. Trimming removed 4 bases from V and 1 base from J, with 10 bases in between. This CDR3 has 14 residues. Here the CDR3 reads CASSWGGANTEAFF. Here the CDR3 DNA reads TGTGCCAGCAGCTGGGGAGGGGCGAACACTGAAGCTTTCTTT.

The CDR3 is CSVAGQPYEQYF. The CDR3 DNA sequence: TGCAGCGTTGCCGGACAGCCCTACGAGCAGTACTTC. V is TRBV29-1 and J is TRBJ2-7; D might be TRBD1 (6 bases). Trimming shortened V by 4 bases and J by 2 bases, and 9 bases separated the two germline ends. The CDR3 is 12 residues long. Germline CDR1 SQVTM, CDR2 ANQGSEA.

This clonotype showed up just once. V and J are TRBV28 and TRBJ2-2; D is ambiguous. Germline assignment: CDR1 MDHEN and CDR2 SYDVKM. V was clipped by 1 base and J by 5 bases, with 8 bases between them. The CDR3 totals 14 residues. DNA for the CDR3: TGTGCCAGCAGTTTATATGGGTCTACCGGGGAGCTGTTTTTT. Translation gives CASSLYGSTGELFF. Together with reference TRBV28 and TRBJ2-2, the CDR3 gives the full variable domain: DVKVTQSSRYLVKRTGEKVFLECVQDMDHENMFWYRQDPGLGLRLIYFSYDVKMKEKGDIPEGYSVSREKKERFSLILESASTNQTSMYLCASSLYGSTGELFFGEGSRLTVL.

This clonotype was recorded many times. This chain uses TRBV14 with TRBJ2-7; D unresolved. The CDR3 extends over 14 amino acids. V shed 3 bases and J shed 5 bases, with 14 bases lying between them. Germline CDR1 SGHDN, CDR2 FVKESK. CDR3 region: CASSQRDILNEQYF. CDR3 nucleotide sequence: TGTGCCAGCAGCCAGAGAGACATTTTGAACGAGCAGTACTTC.

This clonotype was observed many times. This chain uses TRBV6-1 with TRBJ2-3; a weak D match, TRBD2 (5 bases). Germline V gene data show CDR1 as MNHNS and CDR2 as SASEGT. This CDR3 has 13 residues. V was shortened by 5 bases and J by 3 bases, with 9 bases between the two germline ends. The chain's CDR3 is CASSTRGTDTQYF. In DNA, the CDR3 is TGTGCCAGCAGTACCCGAGGGACAGATACGCAGTATTTT.

J is TRBJ1-4 and V is TRBV29-1, with D possibly being TRBD1 (5 bases). The CDR3 has 13 amino acids. Trimming took 1 base from V and 6 from J, leaving 9 bases between them. From germline, CDR1 is SQVTM and CDR2 ANQGSEA. As DNA, the CDR3 is TGCAGCGTTGAAGGCAGGGAGGATGAAAAACTGTTTTTT. Its translation: CSVEGREDEKLFF.

This clonotype occurred a few times. The chain recombines TRBV6-5 with TRBJ2-7; 7 bases fit TRBD1. Per the germline V gene, CDR1 is MNHEY and CDR2 is SVGAGI. J was trimmed by 9 bases and V by 6 bases; bases with no gene match: 5. The CDR3 has 11 residues. CDR3 bases: TGTGCCAGCAGAGGGGGCGTAGGGCAGTACTTC. It translates to CASRGGVGQYF.

V usage is TRBV27 and J usage is TRBJ2-5, with D possibly matching TRBD1 (6 bases). V was pared by 6 bases and J by 5 bases, with 10 bases between. Germline V gives CDR1 MNHEY, CDR2 SMNVEV (reference sequence). This CDR3 is built from 12 residues. CDR3 in DNA: TGTGCCAGCAGGACAGGTATCGAGACCCAGTACTTC. Protein product: CASRTGIETQYF.

The chain is built from TRBV9 and TRBJ2-1, with 11 bases that match TRBD2. V lost 3 bases to trimming and J lost 10 bases; unmatched junction nucleotides: 12. The germline gives CDR1 SGDLS, CDR2 YYNGEE. The CDR3 sequence is 16 residues long. The CDR3 loop reads CASSGADSGGAWEQFF. CDR3 DNA sequence: TGTGCCAGCAGCGGAGCCGATAGCGGGGGGGCCTGGGAGCAGTTCTTC.

The chain has TRBV27 and TRBJ2-1, with a tentative D call TRBD2 (5 bases). The ends were cut back, 5 bases at V and 2 bases at J, with 16 bases in the middle. The CDR3 extends over 16 amino acids. CDR1 is MNHEY, CDR2 SMNVEV, per germline (reference sequence). The CDR3 sequence is CASSHPSGRPYNEQFF. As DNA, the CDR3 is TGTGCCAGCAGTCATCCCTCGGGGAGACCCTACAATGAGCAGTTCTTC.

This chain links TRBV7-2 with TRBJ2-1, with 7 positions matching TRBD1. The J segment lost 6 bases and the V segment lost 5 bases, leaving 10 bases of the junction unmatched. The CDR3 sequence is 15 residues long. Per germline, CDR1 SGHTA and CDR2 FQGNSA. The CDR3, as DNA: TGTGCCAGCAGCATATCTAGGGGGCCCCCCAATGAGCAGTTCTTC. Translation: CASSISRGPPNEQFF.

The chain carries TRBV20-1 and TRBJ2-1; D not certain. Deletions cut 4 bases from V and 9 bases from J, with 7 bases between. CDR1 is DFQATT and CDR2 is SNEGSKA in the germline V gene (reference sequence). This CDR3 is 10 amino acids long. The CDR3 reads CSAKSREQFF. CDR3 DNA sequence: TGCAGTGCTAAATCTCGTGAGCAGTTCTTC.